This TCR beta chain is drawn from a study of cytomegalovirus exposure and HLA in healthy donors (TCRdb year 2017). Study-wide context: An earlier analysis of approximately 550 of the donors reported approximately 270 Gb of sequence data and 117 million unique TCR beta sequences from about 200 million T cells. An early release that covered 500 to 800 HLA-typed donors contained 300 to 350 gigabases of sequencing data and tens of millions of unique TCR sequences. Among the approximately 400 genotyped donors, approximately 76% belonged to the genetic ancestry cluster associated with self-reported Caucasian donors. The aim of the study was to test whether cataloging public T cell receptors could identify signatures of past pathogen exposure. The study used immunosequencing to profile the T cell repertoires of more than 650 subjects and linked those repertoires to cytomegalovirus serostatus. Besides the first cohort of 500 to 700 subjects, a separate validation cohort made up of around 120 different subjects was used. High-throughput TCR immunosequencing, statistical association of individual TCRs with disease status, and machine learning were combined to predict cytomegalovirus infection status. A later analysis re-analyzed previously published TCR beta repertoires from approximately 670 donors and added high-resolution HLA genotyping to study TCR occurrence patterns. Rather than drawing on any new phenotypic data, the later analysis identified candidate immune exposures from TCR beta sequences and the way those sequences occurred across donors. In an earlier analysis of several hundred of the donors, high-throughput TCR beta sequencing was used to judge whether each TCR beta V gene segment behaved as functional or pseudogenic. Alongside the repertoire data, information on donor age, sex, ethnicity and CMV serostatus was compiled. A later genetic analysis used genome-wide SNP genotypes for 398 of the 666 donors, treating that subset as a discovery cohort. All discovery cohort repertoires had been generated using a single sequencing platform. Class I and class II HLA loci were covered by the typing at four-digit resolution. Typing coverage differed by locus: A, B, C, DRB1 and DQB1 were typed in roughly 629-630 donors, DQA1 in approximately 520, DPA1 in over 600, and DPB1 in approximately 450. Roughly 5 DR-DQ haplotypes were handled as single units for association and clustering, since linkage in the cohort was strong. Among about 390 genotyped donors of the cohort, an average of roughly 240,000 unique TCR beta nucleotide sequences were sequenced per donor, around a sixth of them non-productive.

In total, approximately 610 healthy bone marrow donors made up the cohort. At the time of sampling, all cohort members were nominally healthy, though unrecorded immune exposures were likely present. The donor was CMV seronegative and was included in the group of a few hundred seronegative cohort members. Every donor gave a peripheral blood sample, and the peripheral blood mononuclear cells from that sample were used for TCR beta sequencing. Genomic DNA was extracted from the blood cell samples with the Qiagen DNeasy Blood Extraction Kit. What the work shows at the level of the full study, not this receptor alone: Because the 87-base-pair reads could not distinguish some IMGT-functional V segments, including TRBV6-2 and TRBV6-3, those segments were excluded. This cohort had only TCR beta chains sequenced, and the lack of alpha or paired-chain data limited which features could be detected. Specific HLA alleles were associated with 16,951 TCR beta sequences at a false discovery rate of 0.05 in a later analysis. In a later analysis, several top co-occurrence clusters were reported to appear linked to parvovirus B19, influenza, CMV and Epstein-Barr virus. Most TCR sequences were seen in very few donors, while some public TCRs were found in many individuals. The authors suggested that the approach could potentially be extended to other disease states and immunological phenotypes. A total of about 150 TCR beta chains were listed by the study as associated with cytomegalovirus. In a later analysis, most CMV-associated TCR beta chains were found to appear HLA-restricted, with HLA associations seemingly driven largely by CMV exposure. The only immune exposure information available for the cohort was CMV serostatus. In vitro tests confirmed that a few of the cytomegalovirus-associated TCR beta chains recognize cytomegalovirus antigens. Correlated functional status among segregating V segments might reflect linkage disequilibrium, but an unknown experimental factor could not be ruled out. A further reported finding was that TCR beta sequences accurately predicted the HLA-A and HLA-B alleles for most subjects in the first cohort. In a later analysis, the rate of TCR association differed among HLA loci, with DRB1 alleles having the most associated TCRs and HLA-C alleles having the fewest. The classifier was reported to diagnose cytomegalovirus status with high specificity and sensitivity in both the original cohort and the validation cohort. Presence/absence analyses assumed roughly uniform sequencing depth across donors, an assumption that may not hold. Assigning TCR associations to individual alleles was difficult when HLA alleles, especially DR and DQ, strongly co-occurred. A later analysis found that HLA-associated TCR beta chains were more clonally expanded and had lower generation probabilities than equally common non-associated chains. A later genetic analysis reported fewer N-insertions in productive TCRs among donors in an Asian-associated ancestry cluster than the approximately 670-donor mean. The earlier analysis of 587 of the donors excluded approximately 15 rarely observed V segments, including chromosome 9 orphons, because counts were too low. Because HLA typing was missing for some donors at each locus, association tests included only the typed subset. An earlier analysis of some 590 of the donors showed that most TCR beta V segments appeared in productive rearrangements either about 87% or about 30% of the time, which broadly matched IMGT annotations. In a later genetic analysis, a missense DCLRE1C variant was associated with V-gene and J-gene trimming of TCR beta chains, and the association was replicated in an independent cohort. A group of highly shared sequence variants was considered likely to be a technical artifact of the sequencing pipeline.

The library came from the immunoSEQ multiplex PCR assay. For the multiplex PCR, a mixture combining 60 forward primers for TCR Vbeta segments and 13 reverse primers for TCR Jbeta segments was used. A multiplex PCR assay on genomic DNA amplified the CDR3 region of rearranged TCR beta genes. The amplified TCR beta libraries were sequenced on the Illumina HiSeq System as 87-base-pair reads. Processing in the source paper ran as follows. In a later analysis, around 80 million unique TCR beta chains were counted across the approximately 640 repertoires, and some 10 million of these chains were shared by at least two donors. A nearest-neighbor algorithm error-corrected the raw reads and collapsed the reads into unique sequences, merging closely related sequences to remove PCR and sequencing errors. CDR3 sequences were aligned to IMGT reference sequences to assign V, D and J gene segments. Each retained sequence needed at least a six-nucleotide match to both a V gene segment and a J gene segment. A rearrangement counted as productive if the CDR3 had no stop codons and remained in frame with V and J, and every other rearrangement counted as non-productive. Following IMGT convention, CDR3 was defined as the stretch from the second conserved V-encoded cysteine to the conserved J-encoded phenylalanine. The earlier analysis of some 580 of the donors excluded any sequence lacking an unambiguous match to a single V gene segment. In an earlier analysis of some 590 of the donors, a V segment was called functional when productive rearrangements were above 56.7%, and segregating when the standard deviation between donors exceeded 5%. To diagnose cytomegalovirus status from the catalog of TCR beta chain sequences, a statistical classification framework was built. V and J gene assignment, in a later analysis, came from comparing TCR nucleotide sequences with IMGT/GENE-DB human TR gene sequences. The TCRdist pipeline was used in a later analysis to assign CDR3 sequences and most-parsimonious VDJ recombination scenarios. In a later analysis, each TCR beta chain was defined by its CDR3 amino acid sequence together with its V-gene family, and reads without a unique V-gene family were excluded. A later analysis removed 592 highly shared, low-generation-probability nucleotide sequences to deal with suspected cross-contamination and a sequencing artifact. A later analysis calculated a clonal expansion index for each public chain from normalized within-repertoire ranks of inferred template counts. In a later analysis, generation probabilities were computed with a VDJ recombination model fitted to out-of-frame rearrangements, and the resulting probabilities were checked against IGoR. Hypergeometric tests were used in a later analysis to score TCR-TCR, TCR-HLA and TCR-CMV co-occurrence, with a repertoire-size bias correction applied to the TCR pairs. A later analysis estimated false discovery rates by permuting HLA or CMV assignments 20 times. In a later analysis, co-occurring TCRs were grouped using DBSCAN, with TCRdist sequence similarity added in when clustering inside HLA-allele-positive subsets. Co-occurrence clustering excluded repertoires with fewer than 30,000 or more than 120,000 public chains, plus five with anomalous nucleotide sharing. TCRdb retrieved this table from immuneACCESS and kept in-frame rearrangements only. Not all clones are present; in checked studies, unresolved V genes account for under half, and no reason is known for the remainder. D and trimming come from the DNA, and the V and J calls and clone size come from that table. The sample table lists approximately 170,000 clones, 55% to 65% of them with a count of one. Of the sample, under 3% is held by the ten largest clones.

The CDR3 has 17 amino acids, counting the end cysteine and phenylalanine. Of all the DNA, just the CDR3 is kept, 51 bases in frame from base 1. Between the V and J ends, shortened by 7 bases and 5 bases respectively, the junction contains 26 bases. The germline V gene (reference sequence) sets CDR1 to LNHDA and CDR2 to SQIVND. This clone was seen a handful of times. The clone's antigen remains unknown. The record has no base qualities; no much larger clone is one base away. The sequence came from a man aged 35-49 years in good health and CMV-seronegative. The chain uses TRBV19 and TRBJ1-2; TRBD1 is perhaps the D gene, given 6 matching bases. The sequenced sample was PBMCs. The DNA is TGTGCCAGTACCCCATACCTCAACAGGGAAGGAAGTTATGGCTACACCTTC. It specifies CASTPYLNREGSYGYTF.